Reported below is one TCR beta chain. This sample is drawn from a study of monozygotic twins with inflammatory bowel disease. Template switching appended UMIs that held a 6-nucleotide sample barcode. Reprocessing the 5' RACE reads, TCRdb reports a single entry for every CDR3 protein and omits DNA. This table lists 150,000 or so distinct CDR3 sequences. This CDR3 spans 13 amino acids. Germline V gene data show CDR1 as GTSNPN and CDR2 as SVGIG (reference sequence). J is TRBJ2-1 and V is TRBV30; there is no DNA to check the TCRdb D call of TRBD2. What was sequenced was blood. The sequence was collected from a human donor with ulcerative colitis or Crohn's disease, or a healthy co-twin of an affected twin (not recorded which). The chain's CDR3 is CAWSYGLFNEQFF.